This T cell receptor (beta chain) is from a study of cytomegalovirus exposure and HLA in healthy donors. Whole-study results and caveats: In vitro assays verified that a few CMV-associated chains recognized CMV antigens specifically. Many donors carried some public TCRs, although rarity characterized most TCR sequences. Per published reports, the classifier diagnosed cytomegalovirus status with high specificity and sensitivity.

The V gene lost 2 bases and the J gene lost 4 bases, with 14 bases spanning the gap. This CDR3 spans 15 amino acids. Per germline, CDR1 SGHDT and CDR2 YYEEEE. Notes on this clone: What it binds is unknown.

The table came from immunoSEQ multiplex PCR; TCRdb's copy has only in-frame clones and leaves some out. This sample has around 200,000 clones, with about 81% found just once. This receptor was identified in a woman in her twenties or thirties in good health and CMV-seronegative. The chain uses TRBV5-6 and TRBJ2-3; weak D call: TRBD2 (5 bases). The sample taken for sequencing was PBMCs. The CDR3 loop reads CASSFRSLVADTQYF. The DNA for the CDR3 is TGTGCCAGCAGCTTTAGGTCACTAGTAGCAGATACGCAGTATTTT.